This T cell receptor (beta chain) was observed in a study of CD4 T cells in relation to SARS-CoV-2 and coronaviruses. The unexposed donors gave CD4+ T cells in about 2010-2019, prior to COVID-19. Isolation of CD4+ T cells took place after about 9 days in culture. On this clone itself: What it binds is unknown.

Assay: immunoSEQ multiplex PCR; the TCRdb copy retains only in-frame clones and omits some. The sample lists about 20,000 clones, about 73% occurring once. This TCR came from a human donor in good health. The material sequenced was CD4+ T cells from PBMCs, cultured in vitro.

CDR3 sequence: CASSQVANSPLHF. DNA for the CDR3: TGTGCCAGCAGCCAAGTTGCTAATTCACCCCTCCACTTT. The chain is built from TRBV3-1 (or the pseudogene TRBV3-2) and TRBJ1-6, with no clear D. The V and J ends lost 1 base and 6 bases respectively, with 4 bases between them. Germline V gene sequence: CDR1 LGHDT, CDR2 YNNKEL (reference sequence). There are 13 residues in the CDR3.